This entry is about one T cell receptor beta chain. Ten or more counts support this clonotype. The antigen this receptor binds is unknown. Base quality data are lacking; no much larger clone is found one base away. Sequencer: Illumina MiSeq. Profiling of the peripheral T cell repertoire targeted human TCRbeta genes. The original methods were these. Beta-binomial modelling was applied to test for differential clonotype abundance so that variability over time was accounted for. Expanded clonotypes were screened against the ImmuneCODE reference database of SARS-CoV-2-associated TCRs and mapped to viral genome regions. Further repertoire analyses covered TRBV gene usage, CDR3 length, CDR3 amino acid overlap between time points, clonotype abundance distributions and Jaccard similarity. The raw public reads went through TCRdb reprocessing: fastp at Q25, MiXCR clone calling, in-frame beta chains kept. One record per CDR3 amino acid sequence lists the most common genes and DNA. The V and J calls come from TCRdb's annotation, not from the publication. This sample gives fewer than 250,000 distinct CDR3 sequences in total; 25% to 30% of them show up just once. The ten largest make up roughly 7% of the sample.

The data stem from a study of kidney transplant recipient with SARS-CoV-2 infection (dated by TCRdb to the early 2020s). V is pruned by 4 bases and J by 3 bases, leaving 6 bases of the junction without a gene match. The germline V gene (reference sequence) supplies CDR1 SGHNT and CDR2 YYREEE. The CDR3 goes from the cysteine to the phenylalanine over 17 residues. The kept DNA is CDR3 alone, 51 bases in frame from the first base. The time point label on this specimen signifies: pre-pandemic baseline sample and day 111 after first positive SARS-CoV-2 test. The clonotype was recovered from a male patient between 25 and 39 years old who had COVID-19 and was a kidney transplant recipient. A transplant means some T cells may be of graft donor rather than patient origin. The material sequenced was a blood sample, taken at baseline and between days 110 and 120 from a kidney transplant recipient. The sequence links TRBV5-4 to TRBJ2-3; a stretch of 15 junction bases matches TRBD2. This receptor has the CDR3 CASSPPGLAGGTDTQYF. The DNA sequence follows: TGTGCCAGCAGCCCACCCGGACTAGCGGGAGGGACAGATACGCAGTATTTT.